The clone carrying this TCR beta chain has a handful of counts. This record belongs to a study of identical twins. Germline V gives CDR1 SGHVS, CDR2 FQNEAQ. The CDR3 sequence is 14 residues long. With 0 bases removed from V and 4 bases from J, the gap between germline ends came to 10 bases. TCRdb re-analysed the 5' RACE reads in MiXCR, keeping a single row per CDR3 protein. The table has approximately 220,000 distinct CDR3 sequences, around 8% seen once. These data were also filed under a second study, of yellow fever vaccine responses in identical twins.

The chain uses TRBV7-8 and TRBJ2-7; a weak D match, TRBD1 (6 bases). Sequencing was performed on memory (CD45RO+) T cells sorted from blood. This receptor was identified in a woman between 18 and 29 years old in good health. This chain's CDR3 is CASSLAPGVYEQYF. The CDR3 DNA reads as TGTGCCAGCAGCTTAGCGCCAGGGGTATACGAGCAGTACTTC.